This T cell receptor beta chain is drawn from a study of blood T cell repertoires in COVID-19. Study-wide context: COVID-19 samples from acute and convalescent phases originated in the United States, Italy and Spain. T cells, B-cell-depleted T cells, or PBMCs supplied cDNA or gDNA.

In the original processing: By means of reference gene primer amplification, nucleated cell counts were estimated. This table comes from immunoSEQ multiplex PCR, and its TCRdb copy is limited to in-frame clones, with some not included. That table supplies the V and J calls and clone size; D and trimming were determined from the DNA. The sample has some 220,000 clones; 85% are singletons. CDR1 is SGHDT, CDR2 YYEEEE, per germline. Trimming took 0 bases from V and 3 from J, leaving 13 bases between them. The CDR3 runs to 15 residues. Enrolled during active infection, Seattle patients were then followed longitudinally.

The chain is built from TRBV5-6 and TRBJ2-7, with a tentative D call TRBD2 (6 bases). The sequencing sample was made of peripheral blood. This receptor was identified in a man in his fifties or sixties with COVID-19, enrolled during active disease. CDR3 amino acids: CASSLVTLGLYEQYF. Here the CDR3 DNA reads TGTGCCAGCAGCTTGGTGACATTGGGACTCTACGAGCAGTACTTC. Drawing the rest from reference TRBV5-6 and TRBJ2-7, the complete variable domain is DAGVTQSPTHLIKTRGQQVTLRCSPKSGHDTVSWYQQALGQGPQFIFQYYEEEERQRGNFPDRFSGHQFPNYSSELNVNALLLGDSALYLCASSLVTLGLYEQYFGPGTRLTVT.